Each of the 28 T cell receptor beta chains below was sequenced from the same sample in a study of monozygotic twins with inflammatory bowel disease. TCRdb reprocessed the 5' RACE reads, with one entry per CDR3 protein and no DNA. In all, the sample yields around 450,000 distinct CDR3 sequences. What was sequenced was blood. The receptor source for this set is a human donor with ulcerative colitis or Crohn's disease, or a healthy co-twin of an affected twin (not recorded which).

The chain couples TRBV12-3 or TRBV12-4 to TRBJ2-5; TCRdb reports TRBD2, a call that lacks DNA to check it against. The CDR3 has 17 residues. CDR3: CASSPTSGGTIQETQYF.

The chain uses TRBV24-1 and TRBJ2-2. This CDR3 comprises 13 residues. Germline CDR1 is KGHDR and CDR2 is SFDVKD. The CDR3 loop is CATRQYLTGELFF.

The V gene is TRBV12-3 or TRBV12-4, the J gene TRBJ2-2. This CDR3 has 12 amino acids. CDR3: CASTLITGELFF.

The chain recombines TRBV12-3 or TRBV12-4 with TRBJ2-1; lacking DNA, the TRBD1 call made by TCRdb goes unchecked. The CDR3 is made up of 14 amino acids. This CDR3 is CASGTGQGFNEQFF.

The V call is TRBV30, the J call TRBJ2-3; as DNA is missing, the TRBD1 call by TCRdb cannot be tested. Germline V gene sequence: CDR1 GTSNPN, CDR2 SVGIG (reference sequence). The CDR3 covers 13 residues. The CDR3 protein is CAWSTGRPDTQYF.

The chain couples TRBV20-1 to TRBJ2-4; the TCRdb D gene call, TRBD1, has no DNA to confirm it. Germline assignment: CDR1 DFQATT and CDR2 SNEGSKA (reference sequence). The CDR3 covers 12 residues. The CDR3 spells CSAGDREGIQYF.

The V gene is TRBV20-1, the J gene TRBJ2-5; TCRdb picks TRBD2, but there is no DNA to check that call. The CDR3 covers 15 residues. The germline CDR1 and CDR2 sequences are DFQATT and SNEGSKA (reference sequence). CDR3 loop: CSASPSGGVLETQYF.

The V gene is TRBV7-8, the J gene TRBJ1-3; without DNA, the TCRdb call of TRBD1 cannot be checked. CDR1 and CDR2 from the germline V gene are SGHVS and FQNEAQ. CDR3 length equals 14 residues. The CDR3 sequence: CASSPPGNRDTIYF.

J is TRBJ1-5 and V is TRBV15. The CDR3 length is 19 residues. Germline CDR1 and CDR2: LNHNV and YYDKDF (reference sequence). The CDR3 region is CATSRDKLIVGSGNQPQHF.

The rearrangement uses TRBV27 and TRBJ1-2. Germline V gene sequence: CDR1 MNHEY, CDR2 SMNVEV (reference sequence). The length of the CDR3 is 16 residues. The CDR3 region is CASSPQGGYGGARYTF.

The rearrangement joins TRBV5-6 to TRBJ2-5; TCRdb reports TRBD2, a call that lacks DNA to check it against. The germline CDR1 and CDR2 sequences are SGHDT and YYEEEE. This CDR3 spans 14 amino acids. CDR3 sequence: CASSLRADQETQYF. Complete variable domain (other parts from reference TRBV5-6 and TRBJ2-5): DAGVTQSPTHLIKTRGQQVTLRCSPKSGHDTVSWYQQALGQGPQFIFQYYEEEERQRGNFPDRFSGHQFPNYSSELNVNALLLGDSALYLCASSLRADQETQYFGPGTRLLVL.

The CDR3 region is CASSQSWRGSDGELFF. The chain combines TRBV4-1 with TRBJ2-2; the D call of TRBD2 rests on TCRdb alone, since no DNA is present to check it. This CDR3 has 16 amino acids. CDR1 is MGHRA, CDR2 YSYEKL, per germline.

The chain combines TRBV20-1 with TRBJ1-1. CDR3 size: 13 residues. Germline CDR1 and CDR2: DFQATT and SNEGSKA (reference sequence). The CDR3 sequence is CSARGPKNTEAFF.

The rearrangement uses TRBV3-1 and TRBJ2-7; TCRdb proposes TRBD1, but this gene call is untestable without DNA. The CDR3 has 15 residues. CDR1 is LGHDT, CDR2 YNNKEL, per germline (reference sequence). CDR3 amino acids: CASSPLGQGTYEQYF.

The rearrangement links TRBV28 to TRBJ1-2; TCRdb outputs TRBD1, but without DNA this stays unchecked. This CDR3 spans 15 amino acids. Germline V gene data show CDR1 as MDHEN and CDR2 as SYDVKM. The CDR3 protein is CASRGGQALDYGYTF.

This chain joins TRBV24-1 and TRBJ2-3; TCRdb designates TRBD2, a call that cannot be tested without DNA. This CDR3 is 15 amino acids long. Germline V CDR1 and CDR2: KGHDR, SFDVKD. CDR3 protein: CATSDPTSLGDTQYF.

V is TRBV6-2 or TRBV6-3 and J is TRBJ2-5; the TCRdb D gene call, TRBD1, has no DNA to confirm it. The CDR3 is 15 amino acids. The V gene's germline CDR1 is MNHEY and CDR2 SVGEGT. The CDR3 loop is CASRYGATYQETQYF.

The chain has TRBV20-1 and TRBJ1-4; TCRdb indicates TRBD1, and absent DNA this call remains unverified. CDR3 length equals 15 residues. The V gene's germline CDR1 is DFQATT and CDR2 SNEGSKA (reference sequence). CDR3 protein: CSARDRSGQVAKLFF.

The chain carries TRBV5-4 and TRBJ2-1; TCRdb reports TRBD2, a call that lacks DNA to check it against. This CDR3 spans 19 amino acids. Germline values: CDR1 SGHNT, CDR2 YYREEE (reference sequence). CDR3 amino acids: CASSLVLAGSFSSYNEQFF. Complete variable domain (other parts from reference TRBV5-4 and TRBJ2-1): ETGVTQSPTHLIKTRGQQVTLRCSSQSGHNTVSWYQQALGQGPQFIFQYYREEENGRGNFPPRFSGLQFPNYSSELNVNALELDDSALYLCASSLVLAGSFSSYNEQFFGPGTRLTVL.

CDR3 residues: CASSLGTLSNQPQHF. The chain has TRBV27 and TRBJ1-5; the D gene TCRdb calls, TRBD1, cannot be checked with no DNA. The CDR3 covers 15 residues. CDR1 is MNHEY, CDR2 SMNVEV, per germline (reference sequence).

V and J are TRBV20-1 and TRBJ1-2; the D gene TCRdb calls, TRBD1, cannot be checked with no DNA. Germline lookup yields CDR1 DFQATT and CDR2 SNEGSKA (reference sequence). The CDR3 is 16 residues long. CDR3 sequence: CSARGWGATPNYGYTF.

The chain carries TRBV27 and TRBJ1-5; TCRdb gives TRBD1 as the D gene, but with no DNA this cannot be confirmed. The CDR3 consists of 14 residues. The germline V gene encodes CDR1 MNHEY and CDR2 SMNVEV (reference sequence). Here the CDR3 reads CASSYGQYNQPQHF.

The chain combines TRBV20-1 with TRBJ2-1; TCRdb proposes TRBD2, but this gene call is untestable without DNA. This CDR3 is built from 13 residues. Per the germline V gene, CDR1 is DFQATT and CDR2 is SNEGSKA (reference sequence). CDR3 region: CSAIELAVVEQFF.

The J gene is TRBJ2-7, the V gene TRBV7-2. CDR1 SGHTA and CDR2 FQGNSA come from the germline V gene. This CDR3 region has 12 residues. This CDR3 is CASSILSYEQYF.

This chain connects TRBV5-1 to TRBJ2-7; TCRdb's D call of TRBD2 is untestable without DNA. Germline V gene sequence: CDR1 SGHRS, CDR2 YFSETQ. The CDR3 length is 14 residues. This CDR3 reads CASSLELAGYEQYF.

The chain couples TRBV5-6 to TRBJ2-5; the TCRdb call, TRBD1, lacks DNA for checking. Germline CDR1 and CDR2: SGHDT and YYEEEE. CDR3 length: 15 amino acids. The CDR3 is CASSLGHRVKETQYF.

The chain combines TRBV30 with TRBJ2-7; TCRdb selects TRBD1, and the lack of DNA leaves this call unchecked. The germline V gene has CDR1 GTSNPN and CDR2 SVGIG (reference sequence). The CDR3 has 16 amino acids. CDR3 in amino acids: CAWIPSAGQGFYEQYF.

The V and J genes are TRBV7-2 and TRBJ1-4; lacking DNA, the TRBD1 call made by TCRdb goes unchecked. CDR1 and CDR2 (germline): SGHTA, FQGNSA. The CDR3 is made up of 14 amino acids. The CDR3 protein is CASSPQGTNEKLFF.